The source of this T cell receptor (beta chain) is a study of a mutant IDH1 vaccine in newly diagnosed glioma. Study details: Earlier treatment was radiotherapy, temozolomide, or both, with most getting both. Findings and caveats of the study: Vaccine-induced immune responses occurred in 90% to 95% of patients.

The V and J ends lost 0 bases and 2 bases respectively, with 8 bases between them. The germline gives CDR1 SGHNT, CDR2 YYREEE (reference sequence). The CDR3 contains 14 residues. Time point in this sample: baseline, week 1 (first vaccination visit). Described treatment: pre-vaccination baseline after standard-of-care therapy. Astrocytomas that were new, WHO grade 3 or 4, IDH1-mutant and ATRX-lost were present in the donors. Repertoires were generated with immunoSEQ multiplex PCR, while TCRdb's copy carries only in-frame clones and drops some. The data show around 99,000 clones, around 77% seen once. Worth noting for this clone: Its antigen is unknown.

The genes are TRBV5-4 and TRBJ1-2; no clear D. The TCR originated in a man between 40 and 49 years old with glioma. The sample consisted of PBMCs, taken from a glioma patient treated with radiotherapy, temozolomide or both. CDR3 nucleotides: TGTGCCAGCAGCTTGGAGAGGTCAAACTATGGCTACACCTTC. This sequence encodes CASSLERSNYGYTF.